This T cell receptor beta chain was captured by sequencing in a study of T cells in Graves' hyperthyroidism and ophthalmopathy. There are 19 residues in the CDR3. Germline lookup yields CDR1 MNHEY and CDR2 SVGAGI. Trimming cost V 1 base and J 1 base; bases outside gene matches: 12. TCR beta CDR3 regions were amplified from RNA transcripts. Initially, a first-round RT-PCR of the TCR CDR3 employed the HTBI primer set. MiXCR, run by TCRdb on the multiplex PCR reads, gives a single entry per CDR3 protein. The table lists around 450,000 distinct CDR3 sequences, more than 15% of them singletons. This sequence was found in a woman aged 18 to 35 with Graves' hyperthyroidism. Sequencing was performed on blood. The rearrangement joins TRBV6-5 to TRBJ1-3, with 8 bases fitting TRBD1. CDR3 region: CASSYFSRQGISSGNTIYF. CDR3 in DNA: TGTGCCAGCAGTTACTTTTCCCGACAGGGGATTTCATCTGGAAACACCATATATTTT.